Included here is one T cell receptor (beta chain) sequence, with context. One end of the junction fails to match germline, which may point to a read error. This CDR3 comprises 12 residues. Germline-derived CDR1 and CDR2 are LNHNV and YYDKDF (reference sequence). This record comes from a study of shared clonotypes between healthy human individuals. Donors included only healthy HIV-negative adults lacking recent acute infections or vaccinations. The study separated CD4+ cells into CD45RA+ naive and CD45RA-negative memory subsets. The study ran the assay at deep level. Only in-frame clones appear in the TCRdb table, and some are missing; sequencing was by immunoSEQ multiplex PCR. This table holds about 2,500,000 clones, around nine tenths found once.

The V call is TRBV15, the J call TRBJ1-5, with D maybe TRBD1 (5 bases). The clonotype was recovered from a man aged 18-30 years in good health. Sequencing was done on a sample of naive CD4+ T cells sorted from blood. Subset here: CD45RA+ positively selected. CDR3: CATSRDQGNPDF. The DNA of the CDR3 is TGTGCCACCAGCAGAGATCAGGGCAACCCGGATTTT.